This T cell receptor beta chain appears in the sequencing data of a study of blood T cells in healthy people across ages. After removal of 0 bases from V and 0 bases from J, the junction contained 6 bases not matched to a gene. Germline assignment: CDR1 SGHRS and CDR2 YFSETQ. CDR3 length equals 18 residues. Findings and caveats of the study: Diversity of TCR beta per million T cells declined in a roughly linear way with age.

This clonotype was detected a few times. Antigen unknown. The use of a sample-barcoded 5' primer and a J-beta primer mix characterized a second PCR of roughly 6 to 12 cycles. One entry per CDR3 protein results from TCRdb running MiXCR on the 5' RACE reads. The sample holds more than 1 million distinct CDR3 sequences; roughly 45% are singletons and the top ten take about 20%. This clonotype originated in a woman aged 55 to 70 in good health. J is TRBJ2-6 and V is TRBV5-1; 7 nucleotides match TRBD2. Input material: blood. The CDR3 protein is CASSLDPGGTSGANVLTF. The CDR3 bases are TGCGCCAGCAGCTTGGATCCGGGAGGTACCTCTGGGGCCAACGTCCTGACTTTC.